This T cell receptor (beta chain) was recovered during a study of blood T cell repertoires in COVID-19. Overall study context: Spain, Italy and the United States supplied samples that represented acute and convalescent COVID-19. T cells, B-cell-depleted T cells, or PBMCs supplied cDNA or gDNA.

This CDR3 has 13 amino acids. The V and J ends lost 2 bases and 8 bases respectively, with 13 bases between them. Germline V gene data show CDR1 as SGHRS and CDR2 as YFSETQ. Participant reports of clinical history set cohort assignment. Produced via immunoSEQ multiplex PCR; TCRdb's table is partial and in-frame only. This sample yields over 350,000 clones, of which around nine tenths are seen a single time; more than 0.95% belongs to the top ten. The receptor's source is a woman between 18 and 29 years old who had recovered from COVID-19. Sequencing used PBMCs or T cells enriched from blood (not recorded which). This sequence joins TRBV5-1 and TRBJ1-1; TRBD1 is a possible D gene (6 bases). CDR3 nucleotide sequence: TGCGCCAGCAGCTTAGGACAGCCACTCGAAGCTTTCTTT. Translated: CASSLGQPLEAFF.